This paragraph covers one T cell receptor (beta chain) sequence. Its specificity is not known. Profiling relied on immunoSEQ multiplex PCR, and the TCRdb table lists in-frame clones only, not all of them. In the table there are about 170,000 clones, more than 90% of which are singletons. In germline, CDR1 is LNHDA, CDR2 SQIVND (reference sequence). This CDR3 region has 17 residues. V was pared by 5 bases and J by 6 bases, with 11 bases of the junction left unmatched. This entry belongs to a study of T cell responses to AZD1222 COVID-19 vaccine. Whole-study findings and limits: Seropositive at baseline were only a handful of AZD1222 recipients.

The rearrangement uses TRBV19 and TRBJ2-1, with TRBD2 matching over 12 bases. Here the sequenced sample was peripheral blood, taken on day 0 of AZD1222 vaccination. This TCR derives from an adult in good health. The CDR3 sequence: CASSPRGLAGQINEQFF. Here the CDR3 DNA reads TGTGCCAGTAGTCCCCGGGGACTAGCGGGCCAAATCAATGAGCAGTTCTTC.